Detailed here is one T cell receptor beta chain. Its target is unknown. V was pared by 5 bases and J by 6 bases, with 12 bases between. Per germline, CDR1 SGHRS and CDR2 YFSETQ. The CDR3 runs 12 residues. TCRdb's copy holds only in-frame clones and misses some; the assay was immunoSEQ multiplex PCR. The sample holds around 20,000 clones; about 86% are singletons and the top ten take 1.1%. The sample comes from a study of T cells in localized non-small cell lung cancer. Study-wide results and limits: Overall survival was longer when the density of T cells in the blood was higher. Heterogeneity is still possible, as just one tumor region was sequenced. T cell clonality was highest in uninvolved adjacent lung, above tumor.

The TCR comes from a woman aged 35 to 70 with stage I lung adenocarcinoma. This material consisted of peripheral blood, taken before any cancer treatment. The chain carries TRBV5-1 and TRBJ2-7, with a weak D call TRBD1 (5 bases). In DNA form, the CDR3 reads TGCGCCAGCAGAGTGGACAACGGCGAGCAGTACTTC. Protein product: CASRVDNGEQYF.